The 2 T cell receptor beta chains listed next were all sequenced from one sample in a study of blood T cell repertoires in COVID-19. The table came from immunoSEQ multiplex PCR; TCRdb's copy has only in-frame clones and leaves some out. The table records almost 65,000 clones, about nine tenths of them present only once. Source material: peripheral blood. These receptors were obtained from a woman aged 55 to 70 with COVID-19, enrolled during active disease.

V is TRBV28 and J is TRBJ2-1; weak D call: TRBD2 (5 bases). Germline assignment: CDR1 MDHEN and CDR2 SYDVKM. V dropped 2 bases and J dropped 2 bases, with 16 bases sitting between them. The CDR3 extends over 17 amino acids. For the CDR3, the DNA is TGTGCCAGCAGTTTAACCTCTGGGAGCCCCACCTACAATGAGCAGTTCTTC. This encodes CASSLTSGSPTYNEQFF.

This clone has only one observation. This sequence joins TRBV7-6 and TRBJ2-7, with 7 bases fitting TRBD1. Germline V CDR1 and CDR2: SGHVS, FNYEAQ. The length of the CDR3 is 16 residues. With V trimmed by 1 base and J by 3 bases, 9 bases remained unmatched. In DNA form, the CDR3 reads TGTGCCAGCAGCTTAGGGGGGACAGAGGGCTTCTACGAGCAGTACTTC. Its translation is CASSLGGTEGFYEQYF.